This T cell receptor beta chain was found in a study of naive and memory T cell subsets. Looked up from germline, CDR1 is SGDLS and CDR2 is YYNGEE. V was clipped by 0 bases and J by 2 bases, with 15 bases between them. CDR3 length: 16 amino acids. After CD4 positive bead selection, the CD4-negative fraction gave CD8 T cells. The beta constant-region primer was an equimolar mix of two oligonucleotides covering TRBC1 and TRBC2. The ligated cDNA underwent four PCR rounds using SP2 and nested alpha and beta constant-region primers. The cDNA 3' end received a ligated single-stranded oligonucleotide carrying the SP2 primer and a 12-nucleotide UMI. TCRdb processed the UMI-ligation and nested PCR reads anew with MiXCR; each CDR3 protein has one entry. Of around 17,000 distinct CDR3 sequences in the sample, around 9% were seen once.

The receptor's source is a human donor in good health. This chain uses TRBV9 with TRBJ2-7; D possibly corresponds to TRBD2 (5 bases). Sequencing used central memory CD8+ T cells from blood. The CDR3 is CASSVEEAVFTYEQYF. Written as DNA, the CDR3 is TGTGCCAGCAGCGTAGAGGAAGCGGTCTTTACCTACGAGCAGTACTTC.